Listed here are 5 T cell receptor beta chains from one sample, sequenced in a study of T cell responses to AZD1222 COVID-19 vaccine. Sequencing used immunoSEQ multiplex PCR; TCRdb keeps in-frame clones, though not all of them. The sample carries about 140,000 clones, 93% recorded once. This specimen was peripheral blood, taken on day 0 of MenACWY control vaccination. Source of these receptors: an adult in good health.

This clone showed up just a few times. The rearrangement links TRBV6-6 to TRBJ1-6; unclear D gene. CDR1 is MNHNY and CDR2 is SVGAGI in the germline V gene (reference sequence). Trimming took off 0 bases at V and 10 bases at J, with 13 bases between the two ends. This CDR3 region has 15 residues. CDR3 nucleotides: TGTGCCAGCAGTTACTCCGGTATCCTCGGCTCACCCCTCCACTTT. It is translated as CASSYSGILGSPLHF.

The gene calls are TRBV3-1 (or the pseudogene TRBV3-2) and TRBJ1-5; TRBD1 matches at 10 bases. Germline assignment: CDR1 LGHDT and CDR2 YNNKEL (reference sequence). The length of the CDR3 is 15 residues. Unmatched junction bases numbered 6, after V lost 5 bases and J lost 5 bases. CDR3 coding DNA: TGTGCCAGCAGCTCGGGACAGGGGAGTCATCAGCCCCAGCATTTT. It specifies CASSSGQGSHQPQHF.

In DNA, the CDR3 is TGCGCCAGCAGCCAAGGAGGGGACAGGCATTCCTACGAGCAGTACTTC. Translating it yields CASSQGGDRHSYEQYF. This sequence joins TRBV4-1 and TRBJ2-7; 8 nucleotides match TRBD1. V shed 1 base, J shed 1 base, and the junction held 6 bases outside the gene matches. Germline V gene data show CDR1 as MGHRA and CDR2 as YSYEKL. This CDR3 has 16 residues.

This chain uses TRBV5-8 with TRBJ1-5; D gene ambiguous. The V gene lost 4 bases and the J gene lost 3 bases, with 5 bases spanning the gap. Germline CDR1 reads SGHTS; CDR2 reads YDEGEE. The CDR3 is made up of 12 amino acids. For the CDR3, the DNA is TGTGCCAGCAGCCAGTACAATCAGCCCCAGCATTTT. It yields the protein CASSQYNQPQHF.

This chain joins TRBV6-5 and TRBJ1-2; D ambiguous. Germline CDR1 and CDR2: MNHEY and SVGAGI. This CDR3 has 13 residues. Trimming removed 6 bases at V and 4 bases at J, with 12 bases between. CDR3 sequence reads: CASSPRRIYGYTF. For the CDR3, the DNA is TGTGCCAGCAGCCCCCGTAGGATCTATGGCTACACCTTC.